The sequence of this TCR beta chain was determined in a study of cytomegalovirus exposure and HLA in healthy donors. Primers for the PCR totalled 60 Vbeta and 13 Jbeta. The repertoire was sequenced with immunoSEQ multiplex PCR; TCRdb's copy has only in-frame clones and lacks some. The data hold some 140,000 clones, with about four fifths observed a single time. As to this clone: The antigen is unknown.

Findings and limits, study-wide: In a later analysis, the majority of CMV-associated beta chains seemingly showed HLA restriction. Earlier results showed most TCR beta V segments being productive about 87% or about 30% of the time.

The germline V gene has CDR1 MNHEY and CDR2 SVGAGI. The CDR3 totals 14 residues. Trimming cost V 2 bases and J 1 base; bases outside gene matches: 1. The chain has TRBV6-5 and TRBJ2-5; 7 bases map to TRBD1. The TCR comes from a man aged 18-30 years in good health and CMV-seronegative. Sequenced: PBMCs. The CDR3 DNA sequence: TGTGCCAGCAGTTACAGACAGGGCCAAGAGACCCAGTACTTC. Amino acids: CASSYRQGQETQYF.